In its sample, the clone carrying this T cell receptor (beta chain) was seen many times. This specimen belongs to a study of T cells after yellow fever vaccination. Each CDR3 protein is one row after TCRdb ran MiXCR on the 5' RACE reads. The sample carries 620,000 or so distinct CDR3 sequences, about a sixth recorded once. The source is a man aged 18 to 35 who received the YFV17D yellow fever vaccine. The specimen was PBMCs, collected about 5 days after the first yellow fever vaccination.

The chain's CDR3 is CASSLSTGRNEQFF. The CDR3 nucleotides read TGCGCCAGCAGCTTAAGTACGGGGCGTAATGAGCAGTTCTTC. The chain has TRBV5-1 and TRBJ2-1, with D possibly being TRBD1 or TRBD2 (5 bases each). The V and J ends lost 2 bases and 7 bases respectively, with 13 bases between them. CDR3 length: 14 residues. The germline V gene encodes CDR1 SGHRS and CDR2 YFSETQ.